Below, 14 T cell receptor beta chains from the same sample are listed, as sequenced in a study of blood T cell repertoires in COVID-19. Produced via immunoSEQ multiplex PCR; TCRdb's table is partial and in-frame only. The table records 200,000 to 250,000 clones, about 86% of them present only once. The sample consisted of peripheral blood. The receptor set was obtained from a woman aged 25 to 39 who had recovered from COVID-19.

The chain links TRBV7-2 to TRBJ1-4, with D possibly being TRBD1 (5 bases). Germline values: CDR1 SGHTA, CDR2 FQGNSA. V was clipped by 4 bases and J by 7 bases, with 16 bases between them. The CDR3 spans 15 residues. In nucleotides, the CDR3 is TGTGCCAGCAGCTCGCCCGGGACTAGGGGTGAAAAACTGTTTTTT. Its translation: CASSSPGTRGEKLFF.

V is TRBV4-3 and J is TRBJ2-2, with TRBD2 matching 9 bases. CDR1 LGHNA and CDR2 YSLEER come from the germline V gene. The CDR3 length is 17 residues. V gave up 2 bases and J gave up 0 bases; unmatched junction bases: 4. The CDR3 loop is CASSQSQRGANTGELFF. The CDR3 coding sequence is TGCGCCAGCAGCCAATCCCAGCGGGGGGCGAACACCGGGGAGCTGTTTTTT.

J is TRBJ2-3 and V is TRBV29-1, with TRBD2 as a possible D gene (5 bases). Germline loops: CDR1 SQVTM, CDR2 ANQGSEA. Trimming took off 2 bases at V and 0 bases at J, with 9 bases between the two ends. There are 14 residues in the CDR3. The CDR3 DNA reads TGCAGCGTTGAAAAGGGAGAAAGCACAGATACGCAGTATTTT. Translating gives CSVEKGESTDTQYF.

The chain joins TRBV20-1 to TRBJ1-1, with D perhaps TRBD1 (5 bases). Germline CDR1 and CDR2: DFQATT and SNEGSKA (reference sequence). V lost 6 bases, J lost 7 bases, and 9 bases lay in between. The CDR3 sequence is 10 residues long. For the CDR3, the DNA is TGCAGTGCCCAGGGAGGTGAAGCTTTCTTT. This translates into CSAQGGEAFF.

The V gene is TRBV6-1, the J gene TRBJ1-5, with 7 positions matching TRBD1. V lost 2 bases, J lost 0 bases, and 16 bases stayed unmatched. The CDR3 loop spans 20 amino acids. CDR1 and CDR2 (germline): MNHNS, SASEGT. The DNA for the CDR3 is TGTGCCAGCAGTGAACGAAGGTTGGCAGGGGGGAAATTTAGCAATCAGCCCCAGCATTTT. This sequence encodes CASSERRLAGGKFSNQPQHF.

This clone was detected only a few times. The CDR3 here is CASGRVVPGSYEQYF. Written as DNA, the CDR3 is TGTGCTAGTGGGCGGGTCGTACCAGGTTCCTACGAGCAGTACTTC. The rearrangement uses TRBV12-5 and TRBJ2-7, with D maybe TRBD2 (5 bases). The V gene's germline CDR1 is LGHNT and CDR2 FRNRAP. Deletions cut 6 bases from V and 1 base from J, with 16 bases between. The CDR3 runs 15 residues. The full variable domain, completed using reference TRBV12-5 and TRBJ2-7, is DARVTQTPRHKVTEMGQEVTMRCQPILGHNTVFWYRQTMMQGLELLAYFRNRAPLDDSGMPKDRFSAEMPDATLATLKIQPSEPRDSAVYFCASGRVVPGSYEQYFGPGTRLTVT.

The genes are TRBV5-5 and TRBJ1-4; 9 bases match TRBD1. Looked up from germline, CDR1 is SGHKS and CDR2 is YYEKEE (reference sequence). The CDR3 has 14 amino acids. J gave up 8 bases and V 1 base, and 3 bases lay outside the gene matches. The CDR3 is CASSLRTGVEKLFF. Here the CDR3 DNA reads TGTGCCAGCAGCTTGCGGACAGGGGTGGAAAAACTGTTTTTT.

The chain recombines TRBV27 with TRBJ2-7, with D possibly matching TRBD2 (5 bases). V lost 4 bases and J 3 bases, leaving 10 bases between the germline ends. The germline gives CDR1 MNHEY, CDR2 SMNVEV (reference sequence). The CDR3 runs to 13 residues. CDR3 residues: CASSSTRDYEQYF. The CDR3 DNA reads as TGTGCCAGCAGTTCAACACGGGACTACGAGCAGTACTTC.

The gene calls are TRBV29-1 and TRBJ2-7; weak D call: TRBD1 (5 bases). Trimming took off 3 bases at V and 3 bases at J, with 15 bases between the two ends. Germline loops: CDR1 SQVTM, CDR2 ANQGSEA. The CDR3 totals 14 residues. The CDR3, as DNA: TGCAGCGTTGAGGTTCCAGGGTCCCTCTACGAGCAGTACTTC. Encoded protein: CSVEVPGSLYEQYF.

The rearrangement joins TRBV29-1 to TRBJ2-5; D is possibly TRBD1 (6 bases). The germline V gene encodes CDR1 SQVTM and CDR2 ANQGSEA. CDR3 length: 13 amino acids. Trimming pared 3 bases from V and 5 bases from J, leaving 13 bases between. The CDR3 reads CSVEVAQGETQYF. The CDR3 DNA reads TGCAGCGTTGAGGTCGCGCAGGGGGAGACCCAGTACTTC.

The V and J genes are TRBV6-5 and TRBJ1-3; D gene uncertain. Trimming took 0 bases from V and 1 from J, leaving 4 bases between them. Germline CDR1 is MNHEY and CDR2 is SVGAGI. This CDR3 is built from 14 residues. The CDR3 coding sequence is TGTGCCAGCAGTTACTCCCGTTCTGGAAACACCATATATTTT. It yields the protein CASSYSRSGNTIYF.

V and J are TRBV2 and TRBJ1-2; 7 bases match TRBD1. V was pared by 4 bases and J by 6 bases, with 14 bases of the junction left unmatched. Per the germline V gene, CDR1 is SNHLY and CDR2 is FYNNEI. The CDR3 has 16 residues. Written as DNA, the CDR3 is TGTGCCAGCAGTGGTATCCCAGGGGGTAATAGTGATGGCTACACCTTC. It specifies CASSGIPGGNSDGYTF.

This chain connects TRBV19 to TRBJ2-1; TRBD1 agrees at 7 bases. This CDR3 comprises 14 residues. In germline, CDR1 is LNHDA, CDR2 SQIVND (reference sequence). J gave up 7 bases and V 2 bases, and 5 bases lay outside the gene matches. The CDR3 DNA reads TGTGCCAGTAGTATACCAGGGGGTTGGAATGAGCAGTTCTTC. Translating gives CASSIPGGWNEQFF.

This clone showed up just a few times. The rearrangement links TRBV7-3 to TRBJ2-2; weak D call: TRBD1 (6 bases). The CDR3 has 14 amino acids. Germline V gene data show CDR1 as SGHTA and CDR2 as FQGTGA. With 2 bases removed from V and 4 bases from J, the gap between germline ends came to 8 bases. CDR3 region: CASSLQGRTGELFF. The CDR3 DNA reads TGTGCCAGCAGCTTACAGGGGCGCACCGGGGAGCTGTTTTTT.